Below are 8 T cell receptor beta chains sequenced from a single sample in a study of T cell responses to AZD1222 COVID-19 vaccine. The method was immunoSEQ multiplex PCR; TCRdb's version includes in-frame clones alone and lacks a portion of them. Of approximately 57,000 clones listed, approximately 83% were seen once; the top ten hold approximately 15%. Sequenced material: peripheral blood, taken on day 0 of AZD1222 vaccination. These receptors all stem from an adult in good health.

The gene calls are TRBV28 and TRBJ1-5; 7 bases align to TRBD1. J was trimmed by 6 bases and V by 6 bases; bases with no gene match: 14. In germline, CDR1 is MDHEN, CDR2 SYDVKM. The CDR3 is 16 amino acids. DNA of the CDR3: TGTGCCAGCAGACATTTCTACAGGGGTTCGATTCAGCCCCAGCATTTT. Encoded protein: CASRHFYRGSIQPQHF.

V is TRBV4-1 and J is TRBJ1-4, with no clear D. V shed 4 bases and J shed 7 bases, with 10 bases lying between them. The CDR3 runs 13 residues. Germline V gene sequence: CDR1 MGHRA, CDR2 YSYEKL. The CDR3 sequence is CASSRTHAEKLFF. As DNA, the CDR3 is TGCGCCAGCAGCCGGACGCACGCTGAAAAACTGTTTTTT.

The V and J genes are TRBV4-2 and TRBJ2-1, with 9 bases that match TRBD2. Per germline, CDR1 LGHNA and CDR2 YNFKEQ. Trimming took 0 bases from V and 4 from J; bases not matched to a gene: 7. The CDR3 loop spans 17 amino acids. CDR3 residues: CASSQDRLAGLYNEQFF. DNA for the CDR3: TGTGCCAGCAGCCAAGATAGGCTAGCGGGGCTTTACAATGAGCAGTTCTTC.

The V gene is TRBV6-5, the J gene TRBJ2-1, with a possible D match to TRBD2 (6 bases). This CDR3 is built from 15 residues. Trimming shortened V by 5 bases and J by 0 bases, and 11 bases separated the two germline ends. Germline V gene lookup returns CDR1 MNHEY and CDR2 SVGAGI. The DNA for the CDR3 is TGTGCCAGCAGTAGCGGGCCTTTCTCCTACAATGAGCAGTTCTTC. Amino acids: CASSSGPFSYNEQFF.

V gene TRBV18 combines with J gene TRBJ2-2, with D perhaps TRBD2 (7 bases). The germline V gene encodes CDR1 KGHSH and CDR2 LQKENI. V was shortened by 3 bases and J by 5 bases, with 13 bases between the two germline ends. This CDR3 has 15 amino acids. The CDR3 spells CASSPGGPRTGELFF. The CDR3 coding sequence is TGTGCCAGCTCACCGGGGGGGCCAAGGACCGGGGAGCTGTTTTTT.

The V gene is TRBV3-1 (or the pseudogene TRBV3-2), the J gene TRBJ1-1; 9 bases match TRBD1. J lost 1 base, V lost 0 bases, and 9 bases had no gene match. Germline CDR1 is LGHDT and CDR2 is YNNKEL (reference sequence). The CDR3 spans 18 residues. CDR3 amino acids: CASSQEDRDREGNTEAFF. The CDR3, as DNA: TGTGCCAGCAGCCAAGAGGACCGGGACAGGGAAGGGAACACTGAAGCTTTCTTT.

The chain employs TRBV28 and TRBJ2-1, with 7 bases identical to TRBD2. CDR3 size: 15 residues. The germline V gene encodes CDR1 MDHEN and CDR2 SYDVKM. After removal of 6 bases from V and 3 bases from J, the junction contained 8 bases not matched to a gene. CDR3 loop: CASSRSGKDYNEQFF. The CDR3 nucleotides read TGTGCCAGCAGCCGGAGCGGGAAAGACTACAATGAGCAGTTCTTC. Full variable domain (rest looked up from reference TRBV28 and TRBJ2-1): DVKVTQSSRYLVKRTGEKVFLECVQDMDHENMFWYRQDPGLGLRLIYFSYDVKMKEKGDIPEGYSVSREKKERFSLILESASTNQTSMYLCASSRSGKDYNEQFFGPGTRLTVL.

This sequence joins TRBV10-3 and TRBJ2-3, with D tentatively TRBD2 (6 bases). The ends were cut back, 0 bases at V and 4 bases at J, with 11 bases in the middle. Germline V gene data show CDR1 as ENHRY and CDR2 as SYGVKD. The CDR3 consists of 15 residues. CDR3 coding DNA: TGTGCCATCAGTGAGTCGCCCGGGGGACCAGATACGCAGTATTTT. Its protein is CAISESPGGPDTQYF.